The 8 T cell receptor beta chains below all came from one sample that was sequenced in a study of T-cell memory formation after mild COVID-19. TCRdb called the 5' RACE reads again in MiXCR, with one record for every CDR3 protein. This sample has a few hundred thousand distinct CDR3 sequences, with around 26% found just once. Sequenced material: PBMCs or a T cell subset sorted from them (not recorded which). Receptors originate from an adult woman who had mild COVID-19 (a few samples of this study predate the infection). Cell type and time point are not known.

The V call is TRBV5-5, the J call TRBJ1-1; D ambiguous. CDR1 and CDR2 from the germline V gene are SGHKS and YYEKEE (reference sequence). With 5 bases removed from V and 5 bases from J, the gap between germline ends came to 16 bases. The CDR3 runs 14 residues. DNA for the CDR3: TGTGCCAGCAGAACCTACATGGAGAGTACTGAAGCTTTCTTT. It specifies CASRTYMESTEAFF.

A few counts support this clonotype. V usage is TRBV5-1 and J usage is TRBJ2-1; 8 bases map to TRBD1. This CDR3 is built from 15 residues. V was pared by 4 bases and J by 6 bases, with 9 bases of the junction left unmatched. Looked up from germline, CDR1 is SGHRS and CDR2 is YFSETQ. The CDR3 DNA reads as TGCGCCAGCAGCCCACGGGGACAGGATGCCAATGAGCAGTTCTTC. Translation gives CASSPRGQDANEQFF.

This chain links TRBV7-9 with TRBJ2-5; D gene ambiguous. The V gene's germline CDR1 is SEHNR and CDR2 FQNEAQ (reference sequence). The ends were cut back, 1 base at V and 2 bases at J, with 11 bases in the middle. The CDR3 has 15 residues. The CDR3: CASSLDVGFQETQYF. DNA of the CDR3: TGTGCCAGCAGCTTAGACGTGGGGTTTCAAGAGACCCAGTACTTC.

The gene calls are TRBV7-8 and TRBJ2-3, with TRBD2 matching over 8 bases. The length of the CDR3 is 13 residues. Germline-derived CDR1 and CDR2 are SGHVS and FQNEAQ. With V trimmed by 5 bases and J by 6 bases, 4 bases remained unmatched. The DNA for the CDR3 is TGTGCCAGCAGCCCGGGGGGGCGTGATACGCAGTATTTT. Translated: CASSPGGRDTQYF.

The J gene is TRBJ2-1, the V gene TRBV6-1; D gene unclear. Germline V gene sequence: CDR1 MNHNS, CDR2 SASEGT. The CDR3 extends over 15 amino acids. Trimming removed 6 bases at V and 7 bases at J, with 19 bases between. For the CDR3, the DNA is TGTGCCAGCAGCTACTTATCCAGACCGAGGAATGAGCAGTTCTTC. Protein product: CASSYLSRPRNEQFF.

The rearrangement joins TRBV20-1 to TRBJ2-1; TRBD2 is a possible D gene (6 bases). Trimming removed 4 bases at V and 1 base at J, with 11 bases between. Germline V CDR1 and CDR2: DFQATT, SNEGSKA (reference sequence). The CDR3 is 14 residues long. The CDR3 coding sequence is TGCAGTGCTAAAGATAGCGGATCCTACAATGAGCAGTTCTTC. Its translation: CSAKDSGSYNEQFF.

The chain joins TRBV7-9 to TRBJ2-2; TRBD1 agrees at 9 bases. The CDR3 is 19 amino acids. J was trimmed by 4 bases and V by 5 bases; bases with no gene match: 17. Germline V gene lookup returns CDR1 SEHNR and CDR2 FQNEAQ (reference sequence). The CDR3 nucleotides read TGTGCCAGCAGCCCATCTCCGGGACAGGGAAAGAGGGGCACCGGGGAGCTGTTTTTT. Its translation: CASSPSPGQGKRGTGELFF.

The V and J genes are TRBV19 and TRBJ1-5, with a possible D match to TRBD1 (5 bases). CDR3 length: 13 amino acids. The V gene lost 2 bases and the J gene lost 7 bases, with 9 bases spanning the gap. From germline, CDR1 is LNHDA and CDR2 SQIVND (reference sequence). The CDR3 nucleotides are TGTGCCAGTAGTATACGGGACGGGCAGCCCCAGCATTTT. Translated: CASSIRDGQPQHF.